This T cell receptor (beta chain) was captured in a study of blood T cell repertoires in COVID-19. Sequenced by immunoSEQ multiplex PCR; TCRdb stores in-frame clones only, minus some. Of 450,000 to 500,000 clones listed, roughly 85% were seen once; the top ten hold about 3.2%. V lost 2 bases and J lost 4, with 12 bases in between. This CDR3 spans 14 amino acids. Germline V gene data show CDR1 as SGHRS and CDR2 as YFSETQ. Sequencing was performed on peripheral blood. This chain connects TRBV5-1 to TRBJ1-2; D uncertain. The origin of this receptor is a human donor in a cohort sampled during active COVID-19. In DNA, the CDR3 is TGCGCCAGCAGCTTTTCATCACAGACCTATGGCTACACCTTC. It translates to CASSFSSQTYGYTF. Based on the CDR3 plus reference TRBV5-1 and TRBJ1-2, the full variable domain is KAGVTQTPRYLIKTRGQQVTLSCSPISGHRSVSWYQQTPGQGLQFLFEYFSETQRNKGNFPGRFSGRQFSNSRSEMNVSTLELGDSALYLCASSFSSQTYGYTFGSGTRLTVV.